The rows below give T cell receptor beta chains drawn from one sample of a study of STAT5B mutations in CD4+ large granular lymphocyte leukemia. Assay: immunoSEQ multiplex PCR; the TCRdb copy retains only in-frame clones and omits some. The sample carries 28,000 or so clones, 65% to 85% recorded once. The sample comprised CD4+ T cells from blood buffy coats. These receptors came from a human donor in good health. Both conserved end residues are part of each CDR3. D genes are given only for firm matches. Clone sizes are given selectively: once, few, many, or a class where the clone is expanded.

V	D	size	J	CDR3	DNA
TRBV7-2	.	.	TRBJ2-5	CASSLMRPSETQYF	TGTGCCAGCAGCTTAATGAGGCCCTCAGAGACCCAGTACTTC
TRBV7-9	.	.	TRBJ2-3	CASSFLGLNTDTQYF	TGTGCCAGCAGCTTTCTGGGACTTAACACAGATACGCAGTATTTT
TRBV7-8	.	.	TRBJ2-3	CASSLERFLRADTQYF	TGTGCCAGCAGCTTAGAGAGGTTCCTTCGGGCAGATACGCAGTATTTT
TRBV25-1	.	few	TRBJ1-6	CARTVSLHF	TGTGCCAGGACCGTATCCCTCCACTTT
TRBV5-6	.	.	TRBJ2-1	CASSWGQEQFF	TGTGCCAGCAGCTGGGGCCAAGAGCAGTTCTTC
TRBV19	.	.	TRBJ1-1	CASKGGRSNTEAFF	TGTGCCAGTAAAGGGGGGCGGTCGAACACTGAAGCTTTCTTT
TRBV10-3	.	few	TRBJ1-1	CAISESGGISPVFF	TGTGCCATCAGTGAGTCAGGGGGGATCAGCCCCGTGTTCTTT
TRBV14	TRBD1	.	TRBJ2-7	CASSRGQGDSYEQYF	TGTGCCAGCAGTCGGGGACAGGGGGATTCTTACGAGCAGTACTTC
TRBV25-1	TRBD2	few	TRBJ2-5	CASEAGLAEVHQETQYF	TGTGCCTCGGAGGCAGGACTAGCGGAGGTGCACCAAGAGACCCAGTACTTC
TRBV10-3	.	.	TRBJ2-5	CAISARGETQYF	TGTGCCATCAGTGCCAGGGGTGAGACCCAGTACTTC
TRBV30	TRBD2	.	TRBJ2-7	CAWSRSGRNDEQYF	TGTGCCTGGAGTCGCAGCGGGAGGAACGACGAGCAGTACTTC
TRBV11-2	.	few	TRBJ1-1	CASSLVENTEAFF	TGTGCCAGCAGCTTGGTGGAGAACACTGAAGCTTTCTTT
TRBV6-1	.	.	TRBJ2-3	CASGAGPSSTDTQYF	TGTGCCAGCGGGGCGGGGCCCTCTAGCACAGATACGCAGTATTTT
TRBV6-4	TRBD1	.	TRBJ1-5	CASSQEGRGPGSNQPQHF	TGTGCCAGCAGCCAGGAGGGCAGGGGGCCGGGTAGCAATCAGCCCCAGCATTTT
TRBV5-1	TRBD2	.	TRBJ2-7	CASSLGGLAASKGEQYF	TGCGCCAGCAGCTTGGGGGGACTAGCAGCTTCCAAGGGGGAGCAGTACTTC
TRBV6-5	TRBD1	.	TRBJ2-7	CASSYSRTGAYEQYF	TGTGCCAGCAGTTACTCCCGGACAGGGGCCTACGAGCAGTACTTC
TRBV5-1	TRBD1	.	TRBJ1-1	CASRDREDGTEAFF	TGCGCCAGCCGGGACAGGGAGGACGGCACTGAAGCTTTCTTT
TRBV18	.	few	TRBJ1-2	CASSPDGSYGYTF	TGTGCCAGCTCACCAGACGGATCTTATGGCTACACCTTC
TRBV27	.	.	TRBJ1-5	CASSFSGFNQPQHF	TGTGCCAGCAGTTTCTCGGGGTTCAATCAGCCCCAGCATTTT
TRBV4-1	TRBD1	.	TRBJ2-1	CASSPWTGTYNEQFF	TGCGCCAGCAGTCCATGGACAGGGACATACAATGAGCAGTTCTTC
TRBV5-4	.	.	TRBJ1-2	CASSLQEQILRGYTF	TGTGCCAGCAGCTTGCAGGAACAGATTTTGCGAGGCTACACCTTC
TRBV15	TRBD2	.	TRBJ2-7	CATSRDGTTSDEQYF	TGTGCCACCAGCAGAGATGGGACTACCTCTGACGAGCAGTACTTC
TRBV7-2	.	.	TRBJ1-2	CASSRAPEYGYTF	TGTGCCAGCAGCCGAGCCCCGGAATATGGCTACACCTTC
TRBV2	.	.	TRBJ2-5	CASSEGLPQETQYF	TGTGCCAGCAGTGAAGGGCTACCTCAAGAGACCCAGTACTTC
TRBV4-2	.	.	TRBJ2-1	CASSQDPPTGFYNEQFF	TGTGCCAGCAGCCAAGATCCGCCTACGGGGTTCTACAATGAGCAGTTCTTC